This T cell receptor (beta chain) was found in a study of early T cells in non-severe SARS-CoV-2 infection. V lost 5 bases to trimming and J lost 6 bases, with 16 bases between them. Germline CDR1 is MDHEN and CDR2 is SYDVKM. This CDR3 has 14 amino acids. This clonotype was found many times. TCRdb called the 5' RACE reads again in MiXCR, with one record for every CDR3 protein. The sample gives 42,000 or so distinct CDR3 sequences, approximately 5.9% of which show up once; roughly 7.7% is in the top ten. The chain couples TRBV28 to TRBJ1-2, with D possibly being TRBD1 (5 bases). The origin of this receptor is an adult who was a healthcare worker with PCR-confirmed SARS-CoV-2 infection or an uninfected control (not recorded which). The starting material was whole blood, obtained at baseline. CDR3 sequence reads: CASSPAGTFNGYTF. As DNA, the CDR3 is TGTGCCAGCAGTCCCGCCGGGACGTTCAATGGCTACACCTTC.